This TCR beta chain stems from a study of T cell clonotyping in hematopoietic cell transplantation. V lost 8 bases to trimming and J lost 4 bases, with 18 bases between them. Looked up from germline, CDR1 is MGHDK and CDR2 is SYGVNS. The CDR3 consists of 15 residues. This clone was counted a few times. Generated by immunoSEQ multiplex PCR, the TCRdb table keeps only in-frame clones and is missing some. This sample has approximately 5,800 clones, with 75% to 80% found just once. The receptor comes from a male patient aged 55 to 69 who had an allogeneic stem cell transplant from an unrelated donor, so the T cells may come from the graft donor. Some clones in this sample may be carry-over from other donors' samples. The source material was peripheral blood mononuclear cells, sampled 30 days after allogeneic stem cell transplant. This chain uses TRBV25-1 with TRBJ1-3; unclear D gene. The CDR3 region has the DNA TGTGCCAGCCTTAGGGTGGGCAGTCAGGGAAACACCATATATTTT. Its translation: CASLRVGSQGNTIYF.